This TCR beta chain was retrieved from a study of shared clonotypes between healthy human individuals. Overall study results and limits: Generally, naive subsets came out with larger estimated richness than memory subsets. The four-donor shared clonotypes exceeded non-shared clonotypes in generation probability, with non-shared ones scoring lower. A small donor pool kept down the genetic and exposure-history diversity that was represented.

The length of the CDR3 is 12 residues. The V end was cut by 5 bases, the J end by 4 bases, with 12 bases between. Germline CDR1 GTSNPN, CDR2 SVGIG (reference sequence). Investigators divided CD4+ cells into CD45RA+ naive and CD45RA-negative memory subsets. As for this clone: What it binds is unknown.

TCRdb keeps only in-frame clones here, not all; method: immunoSEQ multiplex PCR. The sample consists of a few million clones, approximately 94% of them appearing once. What was sequenced was naive CD4+ T cells sorted from blood. Subset reported: CD45RA+ positively selected. The sequence derives from a man between 18 and 29 years old in good health. The V gene is TRBV30, the J gene TRBJ2-7, with D perhaps TRBD1 or TRBD2 (5 bases each). CDR3 sequence: CAWGGSLYEQYF. The DNA of the CDR3 is TGTGCCTGGGGGGGAAGCCTATACGAGCAGTACTTC.